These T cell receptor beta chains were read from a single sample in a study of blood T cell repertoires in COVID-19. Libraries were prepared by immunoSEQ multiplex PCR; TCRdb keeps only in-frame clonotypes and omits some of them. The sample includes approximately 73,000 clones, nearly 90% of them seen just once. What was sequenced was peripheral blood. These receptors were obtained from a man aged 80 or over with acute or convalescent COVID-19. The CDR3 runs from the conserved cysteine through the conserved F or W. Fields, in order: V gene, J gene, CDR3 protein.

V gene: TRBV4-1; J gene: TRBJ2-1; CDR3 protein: CASSQVGREEDNEQFF
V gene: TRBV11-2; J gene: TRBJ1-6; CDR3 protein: CASSKAANSPLHF
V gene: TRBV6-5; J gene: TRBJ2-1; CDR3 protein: CASTARRSYNEQFF
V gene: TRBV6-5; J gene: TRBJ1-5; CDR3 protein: CASSYGYQPQHF
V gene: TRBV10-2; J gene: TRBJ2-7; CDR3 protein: CASSESGRAYEQYF
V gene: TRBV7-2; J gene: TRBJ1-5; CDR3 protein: CASSSLVSNQPQHF
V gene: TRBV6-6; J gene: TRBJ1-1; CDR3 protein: CASRQGPMNTEAFF
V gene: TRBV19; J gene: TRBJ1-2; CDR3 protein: CATWASASYGYTF
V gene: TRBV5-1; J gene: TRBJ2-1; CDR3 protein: CASSLTRDRGNNEQFF
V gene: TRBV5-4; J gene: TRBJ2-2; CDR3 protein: CASSQGQQRNTGELFF